A single sample gave rise to the 25 T cell receptor beta chains below, sequenced in a study of post-analysis software for immune sequencing data. Findings and caveats of the study: In patients, about five TRBV segments were more frequent than in controls, with TRBV5-6, TRBV5-1 and TRBV20-1 among them.

No antigen is known for these receptors. Each TCR beta cDNA library carried unique molecular identifiers. TCRdb re-derived calls from the PCR reads in MiXCR, one entry per CDR3 protein. The table includes about 260,000 distinct CDR3 sequences, 36% detected once. Input material: blood. The receptors come from a girl between 10 and 17 years old with multiple sclerosis.

The chain employs TRBV6-1 and TRBJ1-1; D not resolved. This CDR3 is built from 15 residues. The ends were cut back, 4 bases at V and 0 bases at J, with 12 bases in the middle. The germline gives CDR1 MNHNS, CDR2 SASEGT. CDR3 protein: CASSVGWSMNTEAFF. The CDR3 DNA reads as TGTGCCAGCAGTGTGGGATGGTCCATGAACACTGAAGCTTTCTTT.

The chain recombines TRBV18 with TRBJ2-2; D remains unclear. V lost 8 bases and J 3 bases, leaving 13 bases between the germline ends. In germline, CDR1 is KGHSH, CDR2 LQKENI. The CDR3 has 14 residues. The CDR3 loop is CASPQRSDTGELFF. CDR3 bases: TGTGCCAGCCCCCAGCGTTCAGACACCGGGGAGCTGTTTTTT.

This clonotype showed up many times. J is TRBJ2-1 and V is TRBV11-2; 7 nucleotides agree with TRBD1. The CDR3 runs to 14 residues. Trimming cost V 0 bases and J 10 bases; bases outside gene matches: 6. Germline CDR1 SGHAT, CDR2 FQNNGV. The CDR3 protein is CASSLDRRQGEQFF. In nucleotides, the CDR3 is TGTGCCAGCAGCTTAGATAGAAGACAGGGAGAGCAGTTCTTC.

This clonotype was detected many times. The rearrangement joins TRBV9 to TRBJ2-1; 8 bases map to TRBD2. The V gene's germline CDR1 is SGDLS and CDR2 YYNGEE. The CDR3 has 17 residues. Unmatched junction bases numbered 9, after V lost 1 base and J lost 3 bases. CDR3 in amino acids: CASSVSGSTPFYNEQFF. The CDR3 DNA sequence: TGTGCCAGCAGCGTAAGCGGGAGCACTCCCTTCTACAATGAGCAGTTCTTC.

The chain uses TRBV7-3 and TRBJ2-1; 14 bases fit TRBD2. J gave up 7 bases and V 0 bases, and 8 bases lay outside the gene matches. The CDR3 spans 18 residues. Per the germline V gene, CDR1 is SGHTA and CDR2 is FQGTGA. The CDR3 here is CASSLTFHGLAGGNEQFF. CDR3 sequence (DNA): TGTGCCAGCAGCTTAACGTTCCACGGACTAGCGGGAGGAAATGAGCAGTTCTTC.

V and J are TRBV12-3 or TRBV12-4 and TRBJ1-2; the match to TRBD1 covers 8 bases. J lost 11 bases, V lost 3 bases, and 8 bases had no gene match. This CDR3 contains 13 residues. CDR3 region: CASSLGQAIGYTF. Here the CDR3 DNA reads TGTGCCAGCAGTTTGGGACAGGCCATTGGGTACACCTTC.

This clonotype turned up a few times. The chain joins TRBV7-9 to TRBJ2-7; D gene unclear. Trimming cost V 0 bases and J 1 base, with 4 bases left between them. Germline lookup yields CDR1 SEHNR and CDR2 FQNEAQ (reference sequence). The CDR3 contains 13 residues. The CDR3: CASSLAASYEQYF. CDR3 DNA sequence: TGTGCCAGCAGCTTAGCCGCGTCCTACGAGCAGTACTTC.

This clonotype was seen many times. The rearrangement joins TRBV20-1 to TRBJ2-3; 10 bases align to TRBD2. This CDR3 spans 16 amino acids. V trimming: 2 bases; J trimming: 1 base; junction bases outside the gene matches: 6. Germline-derived CDR1 and CDR2 are DFQATT and SNEGSKA (reference sequence). CDR3 loop: CSARLGTSGGTDTQYF. The DNA for the CDR3 is TGCAGTGCTAGACTCGGAACTAGCGGGGGCACAGATACGCAGTATTTT.

The sample holds a few counts of this clonotype. V and J are TRBV29-1 and TRBJ2-3; 8 bases fit TRBD2. The length of the CDR3 is 13 residues. Trimming at V came to 8 bases and at J to 6 bases, leaving 10 bases not matched to a gene. The germline gives CDR1 SQVTM, CDR2 ANQGSEA. The CDR3, as DNA: TGCAGCTCCACAGGAGCGGGGGTGGATACGCAGTATTTT. The encoded protein is CSSTGAGVDTQYF.

This clonotype appeared many times. The chain is built from TRBV5-1 and TRBJ2-3; unclear D gene. Looked up from germline, CDR1 is SGHRS and CDR2 is YFSETQ. Deletions cut 3 bases from V and 0 bases from J, with 8 bases between. CDR3 length: 14 amino acids. CDR3 amino acids: CASSSGRSTDTQYF. For the CDR3, the DNA is TGCGCCAGCAGCTCAGGACGAAGCACAGATACGCAGTATTTT.

The chain joins TRBV28 to TRBJ2-1; D may correspond to TRBD1 or TRBD2 (5 bases each). V gave up 4 bases and J gave up 0 bases, with 19 bases separating them. Germline CDR1 and CDR2: MDHEN and SYDVKM. The CDR3 has 18 residues. The DNA for the CDR3 is TGTGCCAGCAGTTCCCTTCGGGGCGCGACAAACTCCTACAATGAGCAGTTCTTC. Protein sequence: CASSSLRGATNSYNEQFF.

Concerning this clonotype: This may be a read error, as it is one base from a much larger clone. This sequence joins TRBV12-3 or TRBV12-4 and TRBJ2-1, with D hard to call. V was pared by 2 bases and J by 8 bases, with 4 bases between. The CDR3 has 11 amino acids. The CDR3 sequence: CASSLLYEQFF. CDR3 coding DNA: TGTGCCAGCAGTTTATTGTATGAGCAGTTCTTC.

This clonotype was observed many times. The chain links TRBV4-1 to TRBJ1-2, with TRBD1 matching over 7 bases. Germline V lookup: CDR1 MGHRA, CDR2 YSYEKL. The V segment lost 0 bases and the J segment 8 bases; nucleotides outside the gene matches: 6. This CDR3 region has 14 residues. The CDR3 sequence: CASSQETGVDGYTF. CDR3 DNA: TGCGCCAGCAGCCAAGAAACAGGGGTTGACGGCTACACCTTC.

This clonotype has more than one count but fewer than ten. In DNA, the CDR3 is TGTGCCAGCAGCCTTCAAGCGTCGAGCTCCTACGAGCAGTACTTC. It translates to CASSLQASSSYEQYF. The chain employs TRBV4-2 and TRBJ2-7, with D unresolved. V was pared by 4 bases and J by 0 bases, with 13 bases between. Per the germline V gene, CDR1 is LGHNA and CDR2 is YNFKEQ. The CDR3 length is 15 residues.

In its sample, this clonotype was seen many times. V gene TRBV6-4 combines with J gene TRBJ1-5; D gene ambiguous. Looked up from germline, CDR1 is MRHNA and CDR2 is SNTAGT. CDR3 length equals 13 residues. V was trimmed by 0 bases and J by 7 bases, leaving 7 bases between them. The CDR3 loop is CASSDSKDQPQHF. The DNA for the CDR3 is TGTGCCAGCAGTGACTCAAAAGACCAGCCCCAGCATTTT.

The chain carries TRBV2 and TRBJ2-4, with 8 bases matching TRBD2. CDR1 and CDR2 from the germline V gene are SNHLY and FYNNEI. Losses at the gene ends were 1 base for V and 1 base for J; bases not matched to a gene: 3. The CDR3 sequence is 16 residues long. The CDR3 sequence: CASSEGTGGAKNIQYF. Here the CDR3 DNA reads TGTGCCAGCAGTGAAGGGACGGGAGGGGCCAAAAACATTCAGTACTTC.

The table lists this clonotype with many counts. The rearrangement joins TRBV25-1 to TRBJ1-2, with D hard to call. This CDR3 has 16 amino acids. Germline-derived CDR1 and CDR2 are MGHDK and SYGVNS. V shed 7 bases and J shed 2 bases, with 20 bases lying between them. The CDR3 nucleotides are TGTGCCAGCACCCTTGCCGGAGCGGAGGAGAACTATGGCTACACCTTC. Its protein product is CASTLAGAEENYGYTF.

This clonotype was recorded at least ten times. CDR3 in amino acids: CASSIQYTEAFF. DNA of the CDR3: TGTGCCAGCAGTATACAATACACTGAAGCTTTCTTT. V gene TRBV12-3 or TRBV12-4 combines with J gene TRBJ1-1; D is unclear. The germline V and J ends were trimmed by 5 bases and 3 bases, with 7 bases remaining between them. The length of the CDR3 is 12 residues.

This clonotype was seen at least ten times. The chain has TRBV27 and TRBJ2-4; 8 positions agree with TRBD1. V shed 3 bases, J shed 1 base, and the junction held 2 bases outside the gene matches. Germline V gene lookup returns CDR1 MNHEY and CDR2 SMNVEV (reference sequence). CDR3 size: 15 residues. CDR3 DNA: TGTGCCAGCAGTTTCGGACAGGGCGCCAAAAACATTCAGTACTTC. This sequence encodes CASSFGQGAKNIQYF.

This clonotype was counted a single time. A much larger clone is a single base away; this may be a read error. Here the CDR3 DNA reads TGCGCCAGCGGCCTAGATTACAGGGGGGGCTCCTACAATGAGCAGTTCTTC. Amino acid sequence: CASGLDYRGGSYNEQFF. The rearrangement uses TRBV5-1 and TRBJ2-1, with D possibly matching TRBD1 (8 bases). This CDR3 comprises 17 residues. Per germline, CDR1 SGHRS and CDR2 YFSETQ. With 7 bases removed from V and 0 bases from J, the gap between germline ends came to 20 bases.

CDR3 in DNA: TGTGCCAGCAGCCGTCCTGACAGCCAACGGACAGATACGCAGTATTTT. Amino acid sequence: CASSRPDSQRTDTQYF. The V gene is TRBV7-9, the J gene TRBJ2-3; tentatively, D is TRBD1 (5 bases). CDR1 SEHNR and CDR2 FQNEAQ come from the germline V gene (reference sequence). There are 16 residues in the CDR3. With 5 bases removed from V and 3 bases from J, the gap between germline ends came to 18 bases.

This chain joins TRBV12-3 or TRBV12-4 and TRBJ2-1; no reliable D call. V lost 8 bases and J 3 bases, leaving 2 bases between the germline ends. The CDR3 extends over 10 amino acids. CDR3 residues: CASGYNEQFF. CDR3 nucleotides: TGTGCCAGCGGCTACAATGAGCAGTTCTTC.

A note on this clonotype: Since a much larger clone is just one base distant, this may be a read error. The chain links TRBV7-2 to TRBJ1-2; D is perhaps TRBD1 (5 bases). The CDR3 extends over 14 amino acids. From germline, CDR1 is SGHTA and CDR2 FQGNSA. V lost 7 bases and J lost 4, with 16 bases in between. For the CDR3, the DNA is TGTGCCAGCATCAGAGACGGGGGTTCCTATGGCTACACCTTC. Translating it yields CASIRDGGSYGYTF.

Note on this clonotype: This sequence may be a read error, since a much larger clone differs from it by one base. This sequence joins TRBV5-1 and TRBJ2-7; 9 bases line up with TRBD2. This CDR3 is 15 amino acids long. Germline trimming cut 1 base from V and 6 bases from J; bases unmatched to any gene: 8. The germline CDR1 and CDR2 sequences are SGHRS and YFSETQ. This CDR3 is CASSLSAGGTSEQYF. CDR3 coding DNA: TGCGCCAGCAGCTTGTCTGCGGGGGGGACCTCCGAGCAGTACTTC.

This clonotype has only a few counts. The chain is built from TRBV12-3 or TRBV12-4 and TRBJ2-2, with D possibly matching TRBD2 (5 bases). This CDR3 has 15 residues. Trimming stripped 7 bases from V and 6 bases from J, with 18 bases between. The DNA of the CDR3 is TGTGCCAGCAATAACGGACGGGGATTCGCCGGGGAGCTGTTTTTT. As protein: CASNNGRGFAGELFF.